This section outlines one TCR beta chain sequence together with its context. Its antigen is currently unknown. This specimen belongs to a study of monozygotic twins with inflammatory bowel disease. Study outcomes and limitations: Compared with healthy twins, IBD patients shared fewer clonotypes with others, especially with disease activity.

The TCR libraries each used total RNA (approximately 3,300 ng per library). TCRdb re-called the 5' RACE reads and shows each CDR3 protein once, DNA omitted. The repertoire table contains some 210,000 distinct CDR3 sequences. There are 12 residues in the CDR3. Germline-derived CDR1 and CDR2 are MNHNY and SVGAGI (reference sequence). This receptor was taken from a human donor with ulcerative colitis or Crohn's disease, or a healthy co-twin of an affected twin (not recorded which). V is TRBV6-6 and J is TRBJ1-1. The specimen sequenced was blood. CDR3 residues: CASSGRVFWAFF.